These 7 T cell receptor beta chains were all obtained from the same sample, sequenced in a study of spatial heterogeneity in lung cancer. The study, taken as a whole, reports: Expanded intratumoral alpha and beta TCR counts tracked tumor mutation counts.

Time point defined: sample taken at primary tumor resection. These receptors have no identified antigens. TCRdb independently ran MiXCR on the 5' RACE reads; one entry per CDR3 protein. The data contain some 23,000 distinct CDR3 sequences, under 8% of them singletons. The material was lung tumor tissue, obtained at surgery. All receptors derive from a male donor with early-stage non-small cell lung cancer.

This clonotype was seen a single time. A read error may be the cause here, since a much bigger clone is one base away. V usage is TRBV7-9 and J usage is TRBJ2-3; no firm D call. The CDR3 extends over 14 amino acids. The germline gives CDR1 SEHNR, CDR2 FQNEAQ (reference sequence). CDR3 DNA: TGTGTCAGCGCCTACAACTCTATCTCAGATACGCAGTATTTT. Translation gives CVSAYNSISDTQYF.

This clonotype was counted only a few times. The V call is TRBV5-1, the J call TRBJ2-7; 7 bases are a match to TRBD1. The CDR3 has 13 residues. The V gene end was trimmed by 4 bases and the J gene end by 3 bases; junction bases not matched to a gene: 4. Germline CDR1 and CDR2: SGHRS and YFSETQ. CDR3 DNA: TGCGCCAGCAGCCGACAGGGAAACTACGAGCAGTACTTC. It codes for CASSRQGNYEQYF.

V usage is TRBV2 and J usage is TRBJ1-1; possibly TRBD1 for D (5 bases). CDR3 length equals 14 residues. The germline gives CDR1 SNHLY, CDR2 FYNNEI. V shed 2 bases and J shed 4 bases, with 11 bases lying between them. CDR3 DNA: TGTGCCAGCAGTGAACGGGGGAGGGGCACTGAAGCTTTCTTT. It encodes CASSERGRGTEAFF.

The V call is TRBV5-1, the J call TRBJ2-7; 10 bases map to TRBD1. The CDR3 totals 15 residues. The germline gives CDR1 SGHRS, CDR2 YFSETQ. The J segment lost 4 bases and the V segment lost 7 bases, leaving 11 bases of the junction unmatched. The chain's CDR3 is CASQGDRGHGYEQYF. The CDR3 DNA is TGCGCCAGCCAGGGAGACAGGGGGCATGGTTACGAGCAGTACTTC. The whole variable domain, filled in from reference TRBV5-1 and TRBJ2-7, reads KAGVTQTPRYLIKTRGQQVTLSCSPISGHRSVSWYQQTPGQGLQFLFEYFSETQRNKGNFPGRFSGRQFSNSRSEMNVSTLELGDSALYLCASQGDRGHGYEQYFGPGTRLTVT.

Concerning this clonotype itself: Given a much more abundant clone one base away, this may be a read error. This chain links TRBV29-1 with TRBJ2-1, with D uncertain. The germline CDR1 and CDR2 sequences are SQVTM and ANQGSEA. With 7 bases removed from V and 8 bases from J, the gap between germline ends came to 15 bases. The CDR3 length is 12 residues. CDR3 loop: CSARTRVDEQFF. CDR3 nucleotides: TGCAGCGCCCGAACCAGAGTCGATGAGCAGTTCTTC.

This clonotype appeared a few times. The V gene is TRBV7-9, the J gene TRBJ2-7; unclear D gene. V shed 3 bases and J shed 1 base, with 10 bases lying between them. There are 14 residues in the CDR3. From germline, CDR1 is SEHNR and CDR2 FQNEAQ (reference sequence). CDR3 sequence: CASSFVGRSYEQYF. CDR3 DNA sequence: TGTGCCAGCAGCTTCGTGGGAAGATCCTACGAGCAGTACTTC.

The table lists this clonotype with many counts. V gene TRBV7-6 combines with J gene TRBJ2-2, with 7 bases matching TRBD1. The CDR3 length is 17 residues. J was trimmed by 2 bases and V by 1 base; bases with no gene match: 7. Germline V gives CDR1 SGHVS, CDR2 FNYEAQ. CDR3 DNA sequence: TGTGCCAGCAGCTTAGTAGGGGACAGTGTTAACACCGGGGAGCTGTTTTTT. The encoded protein is CASSLVGDSVNTGELFF.